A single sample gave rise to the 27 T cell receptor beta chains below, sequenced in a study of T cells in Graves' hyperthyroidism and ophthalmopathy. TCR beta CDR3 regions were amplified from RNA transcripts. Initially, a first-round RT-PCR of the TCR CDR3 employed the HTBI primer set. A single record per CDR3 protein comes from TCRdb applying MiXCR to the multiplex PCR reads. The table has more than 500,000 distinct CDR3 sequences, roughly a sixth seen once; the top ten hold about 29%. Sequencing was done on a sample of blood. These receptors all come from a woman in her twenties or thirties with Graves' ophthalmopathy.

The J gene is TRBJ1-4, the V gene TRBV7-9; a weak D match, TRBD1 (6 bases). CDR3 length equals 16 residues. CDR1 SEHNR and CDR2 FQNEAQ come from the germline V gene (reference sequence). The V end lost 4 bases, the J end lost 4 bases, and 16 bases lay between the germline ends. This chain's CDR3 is CASSSTRGAYNEKLFF. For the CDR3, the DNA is TGTGCCAGCAGCTCGACGCGGGGGGCCTATAATGAAAAACTGTTTTTT.

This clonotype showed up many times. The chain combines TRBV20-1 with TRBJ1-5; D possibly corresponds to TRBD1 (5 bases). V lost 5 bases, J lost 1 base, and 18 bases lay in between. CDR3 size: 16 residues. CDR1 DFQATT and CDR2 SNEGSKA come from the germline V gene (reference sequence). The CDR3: CSAVKPGVISNQPQHF. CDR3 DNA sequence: TGCAGTGCTGTAAAACCGGGGGTTATCAGCAATCAGCCCCAGCATTTT.

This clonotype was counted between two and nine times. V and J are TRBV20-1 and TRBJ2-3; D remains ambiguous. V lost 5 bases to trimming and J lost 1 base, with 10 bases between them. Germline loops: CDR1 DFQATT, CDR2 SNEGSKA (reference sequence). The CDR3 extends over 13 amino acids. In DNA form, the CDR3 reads TGCAGTGCTGGGCCTACGGGCACAGATACGCAGTATTTT. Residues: CSAGPTGTDTQYF.

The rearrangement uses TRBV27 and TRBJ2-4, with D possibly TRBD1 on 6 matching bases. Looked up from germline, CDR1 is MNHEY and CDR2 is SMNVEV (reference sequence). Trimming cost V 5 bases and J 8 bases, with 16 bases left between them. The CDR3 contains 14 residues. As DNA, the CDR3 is TGTGCCAGCAGTCCCCTACAGGGCGCGGACATTCAGTACTTC. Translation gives CASSPLQGADIQYF.

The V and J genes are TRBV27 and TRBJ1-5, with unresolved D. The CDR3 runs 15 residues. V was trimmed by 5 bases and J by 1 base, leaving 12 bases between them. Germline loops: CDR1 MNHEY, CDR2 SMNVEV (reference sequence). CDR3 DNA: TGTGCCAGCAGTCCAAGGCTTGGGAGCAATCAGCCCCAGCATTTT. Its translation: CASSPRLGSNQPQHF.

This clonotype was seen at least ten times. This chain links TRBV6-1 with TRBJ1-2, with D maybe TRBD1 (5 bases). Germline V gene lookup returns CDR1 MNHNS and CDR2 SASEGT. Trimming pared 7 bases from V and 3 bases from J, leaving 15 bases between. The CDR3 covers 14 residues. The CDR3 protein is CASKRGVGDYGYTF. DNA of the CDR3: TGTGCCAGCAAGAGGGGTGTGGGGGACTATGGCTACACCTTC.

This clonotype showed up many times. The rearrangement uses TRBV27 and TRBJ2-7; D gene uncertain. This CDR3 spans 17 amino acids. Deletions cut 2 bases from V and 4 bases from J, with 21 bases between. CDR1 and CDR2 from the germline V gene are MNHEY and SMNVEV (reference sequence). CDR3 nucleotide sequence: TGTGCCAGCAGTTTAATGTTTGGGTCAGATCCATCTTACGAGCAGTACTTC. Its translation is CASSLMFGSDPSYEQYF.

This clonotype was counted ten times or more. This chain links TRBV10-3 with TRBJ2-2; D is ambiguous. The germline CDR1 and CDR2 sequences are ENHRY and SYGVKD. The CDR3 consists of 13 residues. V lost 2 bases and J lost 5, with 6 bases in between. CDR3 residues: CAISEAATGELFF. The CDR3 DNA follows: TGTGCCATCAGTGAGGCCGCTACCGGGGAGCTGTTTTTT.

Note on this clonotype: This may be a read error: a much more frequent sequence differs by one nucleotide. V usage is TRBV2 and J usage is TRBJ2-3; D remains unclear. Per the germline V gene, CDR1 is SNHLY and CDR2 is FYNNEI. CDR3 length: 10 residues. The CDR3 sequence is CTSSEDTQYF. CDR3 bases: TGTACCAGCAGTGAAGATACGCAGTATTTT.

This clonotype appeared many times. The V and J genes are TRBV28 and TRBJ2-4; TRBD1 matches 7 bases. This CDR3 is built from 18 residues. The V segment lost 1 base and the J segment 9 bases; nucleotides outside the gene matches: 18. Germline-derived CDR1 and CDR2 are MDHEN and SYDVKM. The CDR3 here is CASSLFVLDRRKLSIQYF. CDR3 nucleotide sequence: TGTGCCAGCAGTTTATTTGTTCTGGACAGGAGAAAGCTAAGCATTCAGTACTTC.

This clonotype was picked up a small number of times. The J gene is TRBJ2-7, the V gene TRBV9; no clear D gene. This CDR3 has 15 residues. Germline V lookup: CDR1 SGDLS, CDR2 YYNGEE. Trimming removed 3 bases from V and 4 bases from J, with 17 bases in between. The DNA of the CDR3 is TGTGCCAGCAGCGCCACGGACGGGCCCGGGTACGAGCAGTACTTC. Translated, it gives CASSATDGPGYEQYF. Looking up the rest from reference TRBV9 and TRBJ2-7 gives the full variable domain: DSGVTQTPKHLITATGQRVTLRCSPRSGDLSVYWYQQSLDQGLQFLIQYYNGEERAKGNILERFSAQQFPDLHSELNLSSLELGDSALYFCASSATDGPGYEQYFGPGTRLTVT.

This CDR3 is CASSPLGRDGSYEQYF. Written as DNA, the CDR3 is TGTGCCAGCAGCCCATTGGGGCGGGACGGATCATACGAGCAGTACTTC. V and J are TRBV4-2 and TRBJ2-7, with a possible D match to TRBD2 (6 bases). The CDR3 consists of 16 residues. Trimming shortened V by 4 bases and J by 4 bases, and 20 bases separated the two germline ends. The germline V gene encodes CDR1 LGHNA and CDR2 YNFKEQ.

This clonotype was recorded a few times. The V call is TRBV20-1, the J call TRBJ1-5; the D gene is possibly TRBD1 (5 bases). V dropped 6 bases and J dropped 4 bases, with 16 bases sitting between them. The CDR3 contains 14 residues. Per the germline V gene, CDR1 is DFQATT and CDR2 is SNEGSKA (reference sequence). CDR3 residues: CSATDRDGNQPQHF. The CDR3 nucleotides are TGCAGTGCCACGGACCGGGACGGGAATCAGCCCCAGCATTTT.

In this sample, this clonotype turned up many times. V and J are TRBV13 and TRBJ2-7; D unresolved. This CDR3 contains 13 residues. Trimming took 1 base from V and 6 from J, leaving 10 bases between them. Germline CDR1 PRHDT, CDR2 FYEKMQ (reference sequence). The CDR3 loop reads CASSLVGVLEQYF. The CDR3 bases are TGTGCCAGCAGCTTAGTTGGGGTTCTCGAGCAGTACTTC.

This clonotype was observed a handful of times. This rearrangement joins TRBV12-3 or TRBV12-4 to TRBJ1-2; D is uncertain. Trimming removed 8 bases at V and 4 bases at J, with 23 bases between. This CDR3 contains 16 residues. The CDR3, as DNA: TGTGCCAGCGGTCTTCTTAGATTGGCCCATAGCTATGGCTACACCTTC. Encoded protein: CASGLLRLAHSYGYTF.

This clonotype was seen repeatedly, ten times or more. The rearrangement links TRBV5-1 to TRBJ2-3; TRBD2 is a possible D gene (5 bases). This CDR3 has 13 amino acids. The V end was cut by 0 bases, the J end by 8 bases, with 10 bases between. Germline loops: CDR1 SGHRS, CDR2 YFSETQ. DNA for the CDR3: TGCGCCAGCAGCTTGGTCGGGGTCACTACGCAGTATTTT. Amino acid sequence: CASSLVGVTTQYF.

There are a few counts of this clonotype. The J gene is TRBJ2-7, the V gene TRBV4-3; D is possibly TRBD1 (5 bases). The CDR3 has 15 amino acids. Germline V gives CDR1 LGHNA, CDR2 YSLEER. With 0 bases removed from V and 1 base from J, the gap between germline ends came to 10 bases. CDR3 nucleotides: TGCGCCAGCAGCCAAGATCCGCAGGGATCCTACGAGCAGTACTTC. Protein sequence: CASSQDPQGSYEQYF.

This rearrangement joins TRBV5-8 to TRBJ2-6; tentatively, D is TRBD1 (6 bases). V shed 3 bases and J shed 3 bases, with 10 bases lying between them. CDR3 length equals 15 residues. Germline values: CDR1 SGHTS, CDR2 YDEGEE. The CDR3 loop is CASSYTGYGANVLTF. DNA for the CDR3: TGTGCCAGCAGCTATACAGGGTATGGGGCCAACGTCCTGACTTTC.

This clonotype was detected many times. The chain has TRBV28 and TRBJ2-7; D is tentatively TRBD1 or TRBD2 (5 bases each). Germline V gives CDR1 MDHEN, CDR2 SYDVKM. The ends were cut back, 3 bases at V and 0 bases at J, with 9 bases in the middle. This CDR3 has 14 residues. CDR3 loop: CASSFPGTSYEQYF. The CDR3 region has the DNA TGTGCCAGCAGTTTCCCCGGGACCTCCTACGAGCAGTACTTC.

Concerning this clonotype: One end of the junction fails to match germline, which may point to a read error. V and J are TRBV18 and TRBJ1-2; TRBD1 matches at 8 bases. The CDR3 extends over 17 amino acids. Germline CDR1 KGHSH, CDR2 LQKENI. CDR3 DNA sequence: TGTGCCAGCTCACCATCTGAACAGGGGGGAACTAACTATGGCCACACCTTC. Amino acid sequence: CASSPSEQGGTNYGHTF.

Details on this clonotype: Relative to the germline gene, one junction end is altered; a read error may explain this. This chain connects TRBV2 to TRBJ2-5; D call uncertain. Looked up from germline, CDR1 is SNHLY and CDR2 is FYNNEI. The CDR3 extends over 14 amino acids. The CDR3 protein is CATSDRLTQETQCF. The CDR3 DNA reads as TGTGCCACCAGTGACCGACTGACCCAAGAGACCCAGTGCTTC.

CDR3 in amino acids: CASSRAHRGNEKLFF. CDR3 in DNA: TGTGCCAGCAGCCGCGCACACAGGGGGAATGAAAAACTGTTTTTT. The rearrangement uses TRBV4-2 and TRBJ1-4; 8 bases are a match to TRBD1. The V gene's germline CDR1 is LGHNA and CDR2 YNFKEQ. J lost 5 bases, V lost 4 bases, and 6 bases had no gene match. This CDR3 spans 15 amino acids.

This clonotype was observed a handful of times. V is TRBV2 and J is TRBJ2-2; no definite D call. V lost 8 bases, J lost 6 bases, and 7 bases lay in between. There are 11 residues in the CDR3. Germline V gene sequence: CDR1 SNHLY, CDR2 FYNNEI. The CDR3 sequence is CASVSAGELFF. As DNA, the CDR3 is TGTGCCAGCGTCTCCGCCGGGGAGCTGTTTTTT.

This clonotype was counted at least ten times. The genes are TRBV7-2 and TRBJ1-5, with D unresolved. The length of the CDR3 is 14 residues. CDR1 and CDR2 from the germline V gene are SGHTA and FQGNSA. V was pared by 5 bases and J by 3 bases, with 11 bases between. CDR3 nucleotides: TGTGCCAGCAGCCTGGACGGATACAATCAGCCCCAGCATTTT. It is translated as CASSLDGYNQPQHF.

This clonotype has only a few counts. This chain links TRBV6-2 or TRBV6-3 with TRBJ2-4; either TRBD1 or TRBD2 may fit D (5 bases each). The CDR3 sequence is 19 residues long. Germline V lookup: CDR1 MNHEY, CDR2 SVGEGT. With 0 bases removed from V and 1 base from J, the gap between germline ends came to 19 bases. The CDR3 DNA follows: TGTGCCAGCAGTTACTCGAAGATGTCGGTGGGGGTTGCCAAAAACATTCAGTACTTC. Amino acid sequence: CASSYSKMSVGVAKNIQYF.

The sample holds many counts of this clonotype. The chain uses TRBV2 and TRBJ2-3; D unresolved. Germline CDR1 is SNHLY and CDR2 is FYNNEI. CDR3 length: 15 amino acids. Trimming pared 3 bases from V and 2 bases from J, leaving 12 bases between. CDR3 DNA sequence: TGTGCCAGCAGTGATCGTGGGTCTACCACAGATACGCAGTATTTT. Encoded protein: CASSDRGSTTDTQYF.

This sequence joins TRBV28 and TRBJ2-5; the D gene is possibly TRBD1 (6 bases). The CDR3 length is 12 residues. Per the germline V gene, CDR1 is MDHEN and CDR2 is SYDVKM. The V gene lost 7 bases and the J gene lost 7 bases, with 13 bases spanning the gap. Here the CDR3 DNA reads TGTGCCAGCAATGGACAGTGGGGGACCCAGTACTTC. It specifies CASNGQWGTQYF.